The sequence of this TCR beta chain was determined in a study of sequential checkpoint blockade in melanoma. At the level of the study: Randomization was 1:1 between first-line nivolumab→ipilimumab and ipilimumab→nivolumab. Each arm's sequence ended with maintenance nivolumab.

TCRdb keeps only in-frame clones here, not all; method: immunoSEQ multiplex PCR. The table lists tens of thousands of clones, more than 80% of them singletons. The treatment: randomized to nivolumab then ipilimumab (arm A) or the reverse (arm B). Sorted cells were live CD3+CD8+, lacking CD19 and CD56, from PBMCs. Germline CDR1 and CDR2: MGHRA and YSYEKL. The ends were cut back, 0 bases at V and 0 bases at J, with 10 bases in the middle. The CDR3 consists of 16 residues. The sequencing used CD8+ T cells sorted from blood (inferred from file names), collected from a patient given nivolumab and ipilimumab in sequence. The clonotype originates from a human donor with melanoma. This rearrangement joins TRBV4-1 to TRBJ2-3, with D possibly matching TRBD1 (5 bases). As DNA, the CDR3 is TGCGCCAGCAGCCAAGAAAGGGGATCTAGCACAGATACGCAGTATTTT. This encodes CASSQERGSSTDTQYF.